Listed below are T cell receptor beta chains from one sample, sequenced in a study of regulatory T cells in long-lasting Graves disease. One entry per CDR3 protein, called by TCRdb with MiXCR from the multiplex PCR reads. The profile shows hundreds of thousands of distinct CDR3 sequences, less than 15% of them singletons. The same sample was also used in a study of T cells in Graves' hyperthyroidism and ophthalmopathy.

The specimen comprised peripheral blood mononuclear cells (PBMCs), sampled at new diagnosis, from a patient treated with antithyroid drugs. These receptors all come from a man aged 25-45 years with Graves disease. CDR3s include the opening cysteine and the closing phenylalanine or tryptophan. D genes are given only for firm matches. Size is omitted from some rows. Given values are once, few, many or a class for expanded clones.

>TRBV20-1|NA|few|TRBJ2-1
TGCAGTGCTCCCTCGGGGCGGTCAGGGGTGGTATCCTACAATGAGCAGTTCTTC
CSAPSGRSGVVSYNEQFF
>TRBV12-3/TRBV12-4|TRBD2|NA|TRBJ2-1
TGTGCCAGCAGTGGACTAGCGGGATTTTACAATGAGCAGTTCTTC
CASSGLAGFYNEQFF
>TRBV13|TRBD2|NA|TRBJ2-7
TGTGCCAGCAGCTTAGACCTAGCGGGCCACGAGCAGTACTTC
CASSLDLAGHEQYF
>TRBV6-5|NA|many|TRBJ1-4
TGTGCCAGCAGTTACGAAACCTTTAGAGAACTGTTTTTT
CASSYETFRELFF
>TRBV20-1|TRBD2|many|TRBJ2-7
TGCAGTGCTAGCTCTGTTATAGCGGGAGTAAGATACGAGCAGTACTTC
CSASSVIAGVRYEQYF
>TRBV20-1|NA|many|TRBJ1-1
TGCAGTGCTAGTTCGTTCGGGTCGTTCATGAACACTGAAGCTTTCTTT
CSASSFGSFMNTEAFF
>TRBV30|NA|many|TRBJ2-5
TGTGCCTGGAGTATCAGCTACCAAGAGACCCAGTACTTC
CAWSISYQETQYF
>TRBV5-1|TRBD2|NA|TRBJ2-7
TGCGCCAGCAAACCATATAGCGGGAGGGCAAACGAGCAGTACTTC
CASKPYSGRANEQYF
>TRBV5-6|NA|many|TRBJ2-7
TGCGCCAGCAGCCCCCTGTGGGACGAGCAGTACTTC
CASSPLWDEQYF
>TRBV29-1|NA|many|TRBJ1-1
TGCAGCCCCTCGTCGGGATTATTGAACACTGAAGCTTTCTTT
CSPSSGLLNTEAFF
>TRBV18|TRBD1|many|TRBJ1-5
TGTGCCAGCTCACCAGCCGGGACAGGGAGTCAGCCCCAGCATTTT
CASSPAGTGSQPQHF
>TRBV24-1|NA|many|TRBJ2-1
TGTGCCACCAGTGATATGCGGAGCCCCTACAATGAGCAGTTCTTC
CATSDMRSPYNEQFF
>TRBV2|NA|many|TRBJ2-5
TGTGCCAGCAGTTTGACTAGATCGGAGACCCAGTACTTC
CASSLTRSETQYF
>TRBV5-1|NA|many|TRBJ2-1
TGCGCCAGCAGCGTATACCGGGGCAACAATGAGCAGTTCTTC
CASSVYRGNNEQFF
>TRBV10-3|TRBD2|many|TRBJ2-5
TGTGCCATCAACGCGGGAGGAAAGGGAGAGACCCAGTACTTC
CAINAGGKGETQYF
>TRBV11-2|NA|NA|TRBJ1-3
TGTGCCAGCAGCCTGGGACTGTCTAACTCTGGAAACACCATATATTTT
CASSLGLSNSGNTIYF
>TRBV28|NA|many|TRBJ2-7
TGTGCCAGCAGTGGGGGCGTTATGGTCTACGAGCAGTACTTC
CASSGGVMVYEQYF
>TRBV12-3/TRBV12-4|NA|many|TRBJ1-2
TGTGCCAGCAGTTTAAGGCGCTTTAACTATGGCTACACCTTC
CASSLRRFNYGYTF
>TRBV7-2|NA|NA|TRBJ1-5
TGTGCCAGCAGCTTATTTGCTGCACCCCAGCATTTT
CASSLFAAPQHF
>TRBV30|NA|NA|TRBJ1-5
TGTGCCCAACCACAATCCCTTCTCCCTCATTTT
CAQPQSLLPHF
>TRBV10-3|TRBD2|few|TRBJ2-3
TGTGCCATCAGTGGAAGGACTAGCGGGAGTATGACAAATACGCAGTATTTT
CAISGRTSGSMTNTQYF
>TRBV19|NA|NA|TRBJ1-2
TGTGCCAGCCTGCGGGCGCCCAACTATGGCTACACCTTC
CASLRAPNYGYTF
>TRBV28|TRBD2|many|TRBJ2-1
TGTGCCAGCAGTCTTGACGGGACTAGCGGGTGGTTCTTC
CASSLDGTSGWFF
>TRBV12-5|NA|NA|TRBJ2-2
TGTGCTAGTGGTTTCGGGGGGGAGCTGTTTTTT
CASGFGGELFF
>TRBV19|NA|NA|TRBJ1-3
TGTGCCAGTAGTGCTGGATCTGGAAACACCATATATTTT
CASSAGSGNTIYF
>TRBV20-1|NA|many|TRBJ2-3
TGCAGTGCTAGAGATATCGGAGGGGTCACAGATACGCAGTATTTT
CSARDIGGVTDTQYF
>TRBV7-2|NA|NA|TRBJ2-7
TGTGCCAGCAGCTTAGGAAGGCTGGGCCTTAACGAGCAGTACTTC
CASSLGRLGLNEQYF